Ten or more counts support the clone carrying this TCR beta chain. TCRdb re-analysed the multiplex PCR reads in MiXCR, keeping a single row per CDR3 protein. Found here are 200,000 to 300,000 distinct CDR3 sequences, roughly 30% of them singletons; the top ten hold roughly 1.2%. The V gene's germline CDR1 is LGHDT and CDR2 YNNKEL (reference sequence). The CDR3 runs 11 residues. The germline V and J ends were trimmed by 1 base and 8 bases, with 5 bases remaining between them. This entry comes from a study of breast tumors, draining lymph nodes, adjacent tissues. Samples came from axillary lymph nodes draining the breast cancer.

The J gene is TRBJ1-2, the V gene TRBV3-1, with unresolved D. The sequence derives from a female donor with breast cancer. Some clones in this sample may be carry-over from other donors' samples. Sequenced sample: axillary lymph node tissue. The CDR3 nucleotides read TGTGCCAGCAGCCAAGTTGGAGGCTACACCTTC. This translates into CASSQVGGYTF.